This TCR beta chain was documented in a study of blood T cell repertoires in COVID-19. Study-wide background: The United States, Italy and Spain were the sources of the acute and convalescent COVID-19 samples. The cDNA or gDNA used as material had been derived from T cells, B-cell-depleted T cells, or PBMCs.

Per the original methods: Reference gene primer amplification gave nucleated cell count estimates. Only in-frame clones appear in the TCRdb table, and some are missing; sequencing was by immunoSEQ multiplex PCR. V and J calls plus clone size are reproduced from that table; the DNA served to infer D and trimming. The repertoire holds 300,000 to 450,000 clones, with approximately 87% as singletons. Between the trimmed V and J ends, which lost 2 bases and 1 base, there was a span of 8 bases. The germline gives CDR1 MNHEY, CDR2 SVGAGI. The CDR3 length is 14 residues. Recruited during active infection, patients (from Seattle) were subsequently followed longitudinally.

The sequencing sample was made of peripheral blood. This receptor was taken from a woman aged 25 to 39 with COVID-19, enrolled during active disease. This chain joins TRBV6-5 and TRBJ2-5, with D hard to call. The CDR3 DNA follows: TGTGCCAGCAGTTACGGGTACAGCCAAGAGACCCAGTACTTC. Amino acid sequence: CASSYGYSQETQYF.